This T cell receptor beta chain was sequenced during a study of T cells in Graves' hyperthyroidism and ophthalmopathy. Thyroid ultrasound, orbital computed tomography, clinical symptoms, and serum thyroxine and TRAb underpinned diagnoses. Researchers took RNA transcripts and amplified the TCR beta CDR3 regions from them. With the HTBI primer set, the TCR CDR3 went through a first round of RT-PCR. TCRdb passed the multiplex PCR reads through MiXCR, listing each CDR3 protein once. The sample has about 340,000 distinct CDR3 sequences; 15% to 20% are singletons. The germline V gene encodes CDR1 MNHGY and CDR2 SAAAGT. CDR3 length: 13 residues. Overall study findings and caveats: Clonotypes that were expanded in thyroid above 0.001 mostly appeared in blood too.

Note on this clonotype: Its target is unknown. The germline gene is not matched at one end of the junction; a read error may be the cause.

The material sequenced was blood. This sequence originates from a woman between 50 and 59 years old with Graves' hyperthyroidism. The V call is TRBV6-8, the J call TRBJ2-7; 7 nucleotides agree with TRBD2. CDR3 coding DNA: TGCGCCAGCAGTGAAACTAGCGACTACGAGCAGTACTTC. Protein: CASSETSDYEQYF.